These 21 T cell receptor beta chains share one sample of origin, sequenced in a study of early T cells in non-severe SARS-CoV-2 infection. TCRdb independently ran MiXCR on the 5' RACE reads; one entry per CDR3 protein. The table has approximately 97,000 distinct CDR3 sequences, around 14% seen once. Sequencing was done on a sample of whole blood. These receptors all come from an adult who was a healthcare worker with PCR-confirmed SARS-CoV-2 infection or an uninfected control (not recorded which).

The sample holds many counts of this clonotype. This chain links TRBV19 with TRBJ1-5; 10 bases are a match to TRBD1. The germline V gene encodes CDR1 LNHDA and CDR2 SQIVND (reference sequence). This CDR3 has 15 amino acids. J lost 4 bases, V lost 4 bases, and 4 bases had no gene match. The CDR3 loop is CASSTRQGANQPQHF. As DNA, the CDR3 is TGTGCCAGTAGTACCCGACAGGGGGCGAATCAGCCCCAGCATTTT.

This clonotype was recorded many times. V usage is TRBV29-1 and J usage is TRBJ2-5, with TRBD1 matching over 10 bases. The V gene's germline CDR1 is SQVTM and CDR2 ANQGSEA. The CDR3 has 14 amino acids. V lost 7 bases and J lost 3; bases outside the gene matches: 8. CDR3: CSAAAGTGEETQYF. The CDR3 region has the DNA TGCAGCGCCGCGGCCGGGACAGGGGAAGAGACCCAGTACTTC.

The chain combines TRBV7-2 with TRBJ2-7; 7 bases match TRBD1. The CDR3 runs 13 residues. V shed 5 bases, J shed 6 bases, and the junction held 7 bases outside the gene matches. The germline V gene encodes CDR1 SGHTA and CDR2 FQGNSA. The DNA for the CDR3 is TGTGCCAGCAGCCTACGACAGGGTAGCGAGCAGTACTTC. Its translation: CASSLRQGSEQYF.

With respect to this clonotype: The conserved phenylalanine or tryptophan normally closing the CDR3 is absent here, so this likely arose from a read error. The CDR3 DNA follows: TGTGCCAGCAGCTACCCCTCCACCGGGACTAAAAACACCGGGGAGCTGTTTTCT. Encoded protein: CASSYPSTGTKNTGELFS. This chain links TRBV7-9 with TRBJ2-2; 7 positions match TRBD2. This CDR3 has 18 amino acids. Unmatched junction bases numbered 13, after V lost 4 bases and J lost 2 bases. The germline V gene has CDR1 SEHNR and CDR2 FQNEAQ (reference sequence).

This clonotype was seen only a few times. The chain carries TRBV5-6 and TRBJ2-7; perhaps TRBD1 as D (5 bases). V dropped 3 bases and J dropped 5 bases, with 18 bases sitting between them. The CDR3 covers 15 residues. Germline lookup yields CDR1 SGHDT and CDR2 YYEEEE. As DNA, the CDR3 is TGTGCCAGCAGCTGGGGCCCGGCCGGTAAGGACGAGCAGTACTTC. Translation: CASSWGPAGKDEQYF.

In its sample, this clonotype was seen many times. V and J are TRBV3-1 and TRBJ2-6; D unclear. CDR1 is LGHDT and CDR2 is YNNKEL in the germline V gene (reference sequence). The CDR3 runs to 14 residues. The germline V and J ends were trimmed by 3 bases and 11 bases, with 14 bases remaining between them. CDR3 nucleotide sequence: TGTGCCAGCAGCCACCGACGCGCCCGGGACGTCCTGACTTTC. Its protein product is CASSHRRARDVLTF.

This clonotype was recorded a few times. This chain links TRBV28 with TRBJ1-6, with 7 bases that match TRBD1. Germline CDR1 MDHEN, CDR2 SYDVKM. The CDR3 totals 16 residues. Trimming cost V 5 bases and J 7 bases; bases outside gene matches: 11. CDR3 amino acids: CASSVPRGQQNSPLHF. The CDR3 DNA follows: TGTGCCAGCAGTGTTCCTAGGGGACAGCAGAATTCACCCCTCCACTTT.

This clonotype was detected only a few times. V is TRBV6-1 and J is TRBJ2-1, with 8 nucleotides matching TRBD1. Germline V lookup: CDR1 MNHNS, CDR2 SASEGT. The CDR3 sequence is 15 residues long. The trim removed 0 bases at V and 5 bases at J, leaving 3 bases unmatched. The CDR3 DNA reads TGTGCCAGCAGTGAAGCGGACAGGGCCCACAATGAGCAGTTCTTC. It yields the protein CASSEADRAHNEQFF.

This clonotype occurred a few times. The genes are TRBV12-3 or TRBV12-4 and TRBJ1-2, with D maybe TRBD1 (6 bases). The CDR3 loop spans 11 amino acids. V shed 7 bases and J shed 9 bases, with 12 bases lying between them. CDR3 nucleotides: TGTGCCAGCACCAACAGGGATCGCTACACCTTC. As protein: CASTNRDRYTF.

This clonotype was observed at least ten times. V is TRBV7-9 and J is TRBJ2-1; D is possibly TRBD2 (5 bases). V was pared by 1 base and J by 8 bases, with 12 bases between. CDR3 length: 14 amino acids. Germline values: CDR1 SEHNR, CDR2 FQNEAQ (reference sequence). CDR3 sequence (DNA): TGTGCCAGCAGCTTAGAAGCGGACGGATATGAGCAGTTCTTC. Translated, it gives CASSLEADGYEQFF.

V is TRBV19 and J is TRBJ2-6; D might be TRBD1 (5 bases). The CDR3 consists of 15 residues. The V end was cut by 5 bases, the J end by 2 bases, with 10 bases between. Germline V lookup: CDR1 LNHDA, CDR2 SQIVND (reference sequence). CDR3 sequence reads: CASSLQGTGANVLTF. The CDR3 DNA is TGTGCCAGTAGTCTTCAGGGTACTGGGGCCAACGTCCTGACTTTC. Using reference TRBV19 and TRBJ2-6 for the parts outside the CDR3, the full variable domain is DGGITQSPKYLFRKEGQNVTLSCEQNLNHDAMYWYRQDPGQGLRLIYYSQIVNDFQKGDIAEGYSVSREKKESFPLTVTSAQKNPTAFYLCASSLQGTGANVLTFGAGSRLTVL.

This clonotype was seen a handful of times. The chain joins TRBV5-1 to TRBJ2-1, with TRBD1 as a possible D gene (6 bases). V lost 4 bases, J lost 7 bases, and 18 bases lay in between. This CDR3 has 15 amino acids. The germline gives CDR1 SGHRS, CDR2 YFSETQ. This CDR3 reads CASSIQGTNSNEQFF. Here the CDR3 DNA reads TGCGCCAGCAGCATACAGGGAACTAATAGTAATGAGCAGTTCTTC.

Ten or more counts support this clonotype. The chain is built from TRBV4-3 and TRBJ2-3, with D uncertain. The CDR3 loop spans 15 amino acids. V gave up 0 bases and J gave up 2 bases, with 9 bases separating them. CDR1 LGHNA and CDR2 YSLEER come from the germline V gene. DNA of the CDR3: TGCGCCAGCAGCCAAGATTTCAGCGACACAGATACGCAGTATTTT. Its protein is CASSQDFSDTDTQYF.

This clonotype was seen at least ten times. This chain uses TRBV28 with TRBJ1-6, with a tentative D call TRBD1 (6 bases). This CDR3 is 13 amino acids long. The germline V and J ends were trimmed by 6 bases and 7 bases, with 10 bases remaining between them. Germline values: CDR1 MDHEN, CDR2 SYDVKM. The CDR3 sequence is CASRPTGNSPLHF. The CDR3 nucleotides read TGTGCCAGCAGGCCTACAGGGAATTCACCCCTCCACTTT.

This clonotype was seen a few times. The chain recombines TRBV30 with TRBJ2-5; the match to TRBD2 covers 7 bases. J gave up 4 bases and V 2 bases, and 1 base lay outside the gene matches. The germline V gene encodes CDR1 GTSNPN and CDR2 SVGIG (reference sequence). This CDR3 has 12 amino acids. CDR3 residues: CAWSPGGETQYF. CDR3 nucleotides: TGTGCCTGGAGTCCGGGAGGAGAGACCCAGTACTTC.

The chain uses TRBV20-1 and TRBJ2-7; D gene unclear. V lost 2 bases and J 0 bases, leaving 8 bases between the germline ends. The germline gives CDR1 DFQATT, CDR2 SNEGSKA (reference sequence). The CDR3 contains 13 residues. CDR3 sequence: CSARTGYSYEQYF. The DNA for the CDR3 is TGCAGTGCTAGAACGGGCTACTCCTACGAGCAGTACTTC.

This clonotype was found many times. The gene calls are TRBV30 and TRBJ2-5, with D hard to call. Germline values: CDR1 GTSNPN, CDR2 SVGIG (reference sequence). Between the trimmed V and J ends, which lost 3 bases and 5 bases, there was a span of 7 bases. The CDR3 totals 11 residues. Written as DNA, the CDR3 is TGTGCCTGGAGGGTTGGCGAGACCCAGTACTTC. Residues: CAWRVGETQYF.

The chain is built from TRBV27 and TRBJ2-3; D is unclear. This CDR3 is built from 12 residues. CDR1 and CDR2 from the germline V gene are MNHEY and SMNVEV (reference sequence). V was clipped by 6 bases and J by 3 bases, with 7 bases between them. This CDR3 is CASSDSTDTQYF. CDR3 in DNA: TGTGCCAGCAGCGACTCTACAGATACGCAGTATTTT.

This clonotype has more than one count but fewer than ten. This chain uses TRBV27 with TRBJ2-7; 7 nucleotides agree with TRBD2. This CDR3 region has 11 residues. Germline CDR1 and CDR2: MNHEY and SMNVEV (reference sequence). CDR3 region: CAGGSPYEQYF. The CDR3 bases are TGTGCGGGCGGGAGCCCCTACGAGCAGTACTTC.

The rearrangement links TRBV20-1 to TRBJ1-5, with unresolved D. V dropped 3 bases and J dropped 5 bases, with 11 bases sitting between them. Germline values: CDR1 DFQATT, CDR2 SNEGSKA (reference sequence). The CDR3 loop spans 13 amino acids. The CDR3 DNA follows: TGCAGTGCTAGTCGGGAAAGGGATCAGCCCCAGCATTTT. Residues: CSASRERDQPQHF.

A note on this clonotype: One end of the junction is discordant with germline, which a read error may explain. The V gene is TRBV14, the J gene TRBJ1-6; 7 nucleotides align to TRBD1. CDR1 SGHDN and CDR2 FVKESK come from the germline V gene. CDR3 length: 17 amino acids. The CDR3 coding sequence is TGTGCCGGCAGCCAAGTCGCCAGCGGGACAGTTCCTTCACCCCTCCACTTT. This codes for CAGSQVASGTVPSPLHF.